The 22 T cell receptor beta chains below come from one sample, sequenced in a study of T cell responses to AZD1222 COVID-19 vaccine. Profiled with immunoSEQ multiplex PCR; TCRdb holds only in-frame clones, not every one. The sample comprises over 100,000 clones, roughly 90% of which are singletons, and under 9% rests with the top ten. Sample: peripheral blood, taken on day 0 of AZD1222 vaccination. The receptors come from an adult in good health.

This sequence joins TRBV3-1 (or the pseudogene TRBV3-2) and TRBJ1-6, with a possible D match to TRBD1 (6 bases). The germline gives CDR1 LGHDT, CDR2 YNNKEL (reference sequence). The CDR3 spans 14 residues. Trimming took 7 bases from V and 5 from J, leaving 12 bases between them. This chain's CDR3 is CASKRGGNNSPLHF. Here the CDR3 DNA reads TGTGCCAGCAAAAGGGGGGGCAATAATTCACCCCTCCACTTT.

This chain connects TRBV28 to TRBJ1-5; unclear D gene. This CDR3 has 12 amino acids. V was pared by 5 bases and J by 3 bases, with 5 bases between. CDR1 is MDHEN, CDR2 SYDVKM, per germline. In DNA, the CDR3 is TGTGCCAGCAGTCCCCTCAATCAGCCCCAGCATTTT. Translating it yields CASSPLNQPQHF.

The chain carries TRBV14 and TRBJ2-6; no clear D. The CDR3 has 15 residues. V gave up 2 bases and J gave up 5 bases, with 10 bases separating them. Looked up from germline, CDR1 is SGHDN and CDR2 is FVKESK. CDR3 bases: TGTGCCAGCAGCCAAAAAGGCTCGTGGGCCAACGTCCTGACTTTC. The encoded protein is CASSQKGSWANVLTF.

The chain is built from TRBV2 and TRBJ2-3; 8 bases are shared with TRBD2. The trim removed 5 bases at V and 2 bases at J, leaving 12 bases unmatched. The CDR3 totals 17 residues. The germline gives CDR1 SNHLY, CDR2 FYNNEI. CDR3 amino acids: CASSFSTGTRYTDTQYF. Written as DNA, the CDR3 is TGTGCCAGCAGTTTTTCAACCGGGACTAGATACACAGATACGCAGTATTTT.

CDR3 loop: CASSYSRPGFAFF. CDR3 in DNA: TGTGCCAGCAGTTACTCGAGGCCAGGGTTCGCTTTCTTT. The V and J genes are TRBV6-6 and TRBJ1-1, with D possibly TRBD1 on 5 matching bases. The germline V and J ends were trimmed by 0 bases and 11 bases, with 13 bases remaining between them. From germline, CDR1 is MNHNY and CDR2 SVGAGI (reference sequence). The CDR3 has 13 residues.

The rearrangement joins TRBV7-3 to TRBJ2-4, with TRBD1 matching 9 bases. J gave up 0 bases and V 5 bases, and 5 bases lay outside the gene matches. The CDR3 loop spans 16 amino acids. The germline V gene has CDR1 SGHTA and CDR2 FQGTGA. CDR3 coding DNA: TGTGCCAGCAGCCCCGGGACAGGGCTAGCCAAAAACATTCAGTACTTC. Protein: CASSPGTGLAKNIQYF.

This clone was recorded once. V gene TRBV18 combines with J gene TRBJ1-1; no reliable D call. Deletions cut 6 bases from V and 1 base from J, with 6 bases between. This CDR3 contains 12 residues. Germline V gene data show CDR1 as KGHSH and CDR2 as LQKENI. The CDR3 reads CASSTRNTEAFF. As DNA, the CDR3 is TGTGCCAGCTCCACCCGGAACACTGAAGCTTTCTTT.

J is TRBJ1-5 and V is TRBV19; 8 nucleotides align to TRBD1. CDR3 size: 15 residues. Germline trimming cut 3 bases from V and 2 bases from J; bases unmatched to any gene: 3. CDR1 is LNHDA and CDR2 is SQIVND in the germline V gene (reference sequence). The CDR3 bases are TGTGCCAGTAGTATTGACAGGGGAGGCAATCAGCCCCAGCATTTT. This encodes CASSIDRGGNQPQHF.

The CDR3: CASSNREPQHF. The CDR3 coding sequence is TGTGCCAGCAGTAACAGGGAGCCCCAGCATTTT. The genes are TRBV2 and TRBJ1-5; D is perhaps TRBD1 (6 bases). The V gene lost 5 bases and the J gene lost 8 bases, with 7 bases spanning the gap. The CDR3 is made up of 11 amino acids. Germline-derived CDR1 and CDR2 are SNHLY and FYNNEI.

The CDR3 reads CASSGGHPNTEAFF. The CDR3 region has the DNA TGTGCCAGCAGCGGGGGACATCCGAACACTGAAGCTTTCTTT. The chain combines TRBV11-3 with TRBJ1-1; possible D gene TRBD1, 6 bases. With 5 bases removed from V and 1 base from J, the gap between germline ends came to 11 bases. The CDR3 is made up of 14 amino acids. Germline loops: CDR1 SGHNT, CDR2 YENEEA.

The V and J genes are TRBV30 and TRBJ2-7; D is possibly TRBD1 (5 bases). Germline assignment: CDR1 GTSNPN and CDR2 SVGIG (reference sequence). V lost 0 bases, J lost 3 bases, and 18 bases lay in between. This CDR3 contains 16 residues. CDR3 loop: CAWSVHLSRAHYEQYF. In DNA, the CDR3 is TGTGCCTGGAGTGTACATCTGTCCAGGGCCCACTACGAGCAGTACTTC. The complete variable domain, with remaining parts taken from reference TRBV30 and TRBJ2-7, reads SQTIHQWPATLVQPVGSPLSLECTVEGTSNPNLYWYRQAAGRGLQLLFYSVGIGQISSEVPQNLSASRPQDRQFILSSKKLLLSDSGFYLCAWSVHLSRAHYEQYFGPGTRLTVT.

This chain's CDR3 is CASGDGDSNQPQHF. Here the CDR3 DNA reads TGTGCCAGCGGGGACGGTGATAGCAATCAGCCCCAGCATTTT. The chain couples TRBV2 to TRBJ1-5; TRBD1 is a possible D gene (5 bases). V shed 8 bases and J shed 0 bases, with 11 bases lying between them. The germline gives CDR1 SNHLY, CDR2 FYNNEI. The CDR3 runs to 14 residues.

The rearrangement joins TRBV5-8 to TRBJ2-7, with D uncertain. The germline gives CDR1 SGHTS, CDR2 YDEGEE. The CDR3 sequence is 13 residues long. V was cut by 1 base and J by 0 bases, with 5 bases left in between. CDR3 sequence: CASSLSLSYEQYF. The DNA for the CDR3 is TGTGCCAGCAGCTTGTCTCTCTCCTACGAGCAGTACTTC.

V and J are TRBV27 and TRBJ2-2, with 12 bases fitting TRBD1. The CDR3 consists of 19 residues. CDR1 is MNHEY, CDR2 SMNVEV, per germline (reference sequence). Unmatched junction bases numbered 14, after V lost 7 bases and J lost 2 bases. For the CDR3, the DNA is TGTGCCAGCAAAGGGGGACAGGGGGCTGGCGGGACCAACACCGGGGAGCTGTTTTTT. It translates to CASKGGQGAGGTNTGELFF.

The rearrangement uses TRBV6-2 or TRBV6-3 and TRBJ2-5; 8 bases fit TRBD2. The CDR3 totals 14 residues. V dropped 6 bases and J dropped 2; count of bases not matched to a gene: 5. Germline loops: CDR1 MNHEY, CDR2 SVGEGT. CDR3 DNA sequence: TGTGCCAGCAGCTTAGCGGGGCAACAAGAGACCCAGTACTTC. This sequence encodes CASSLAGQQETQYF.

The gene calls are TRBV6-2 or TRBV6-3 and TRBJ2-5; 15 nucleotides align to TRBD2. Germline lookup yields CDR1 MNHEY and CDR2 SVGEGT. The CDR3 is 16 amino acids. Trimming cost V 7 bases and J 5 bases; bases outside gene matches: 8. The CDR3 loop is CASIPGLAGGLETQYF. Here the CDR3 DNA reads TGTGCCAGCATCCCGGGACTAGCGGGAGGTTTGGAGACCCAGTACTTC.

This clone has just one count. CDR3 sequence (DNA): TGTGCCAGCAGCGGACTCTCAGCGGGGAGCACAGATACGCAGTATTTT. Encoded protein: CASSGLSAGSTDTQYF. The rearrangement links TRBV27 to TRBJ2-3, with 7 bases that match TRBD2. Germline CDR1 is MNHEY and CDR2 is SMNVEV (reference sequence). The CDR3 spans 16 residues. V was pared by 6 bases and J by 0 bases, with 9 bases of the junction left unmatched.

There are a few counts of this clone. This chain joins TRBV4-2 and TRBJ2-7; 7 nucleotides agree with TRBD1. The trim removed 0 bases at V and 0 bases at J, leaving 2 bases unmatched. CDR3 length equals 15 residues. The germline V gene encodes CDR1 LGHNA and CDR2 YNFKEQ. The CDR3 sequence: CASSQEDRSSYEQYF. CDR3 in DNA: TGTGCCAGCAGCCAAGAGGACAGGTCCTCCTACGAGCAGTACTTC.

This clone appeared once. The chain links TRBV9 to TRBJ2-7, with unresolved D. Per the germline V gene, CDR1 is SGDLS and CDR2 is YYNGEE. This CDR3 comprises 15 residues. V was trimmed by 0 bases and J by 2 bases, leaving 12 bases between them. The CDR3 coding sequence is TGTGCCAGCAGCGTAGGGGCGTCCATCCCCTACGAGCAGTACTTC. The encoded protein is CASSVGASIPYEQYF.

The chain recombines TRBV2 with TRBJ2-1; D remains ambiguous. This CDR3 has 15 amino acids. The V end lost 1 base, the J end lost 6 bases, and 13 bases lay between the germline ends. Germline V CDR1 and CDR2: SNHLY, FYNNEI. CDR3 amino acids: CASSEGWVNRNEQFF. In DNA, the CDR3 is TGTGCCAGCAGTGAAGGCTGGGTCAACCGCAATGAGCAGTTCTTC.

This clone has a single count. The chain carries TRBV3-1 (or the pseudogene TRBV3-2) and TRBJ2-5, with a tentative D call TRBD2 (5 bases). The germline V gene encodes CDR1 LGHDT and CDR2 YNNKEL (reference sequence). Trimming cost V 1 base and J 4 bases, with 13 bases left between them. This CDR3 has 15 amino acids. In DNA, the CDR3 is TGTGCCAGCAGCCAAGTCGGGGAATTGAGAGAGACCCAGTACTTC. Its protein is CASSQVGELRETQYF.

The chain is built from TRBV10-3 and TRBJ2-3; TRBD1 agrees at 7 bases. Trimming cost V 6 bases and J 2 bases; bases outside gene matches: 8. The germline CDR1 and CDR2 sequences are ENHRY and SYGVKD. This CDR3 is 15 amino acids long. Written as DNA, the CDR3 is TGTGCCATCAGATCGACAGGGCTCCTCACAGATACGCAGTATTTT. Its translation is CAIRSTGLLTDTQYF.